This is a list of T cell receptor beta chains from one sample in a study of PD-L1 blockade in urothelial cancer. Method: immunoSEQ multiplex PCR; TCRdb's copy keeps in-frame clones and lacks some. The sample records about 100,000 clones, about 91% being singletons. Material: PBMCs, obtained around atezolizumab (anti-PD-L1) treatment. These receptors were taken from a woman of 80 years or more with urothelial cancer. Both conserved end residues are part of each CDR3. Each record gives: V gene, clone size, J gene, D gene, CDR3 DNA, CDR3 protein. D genes are given only for firm matches. Clone size is stated in some rows and not others, as once, few, many or a class when expanded.

TRBV5-1,NA,TRBJ2-1,TRBD2,TGCGCCAGCAGCTTGAATAGCGGGACCAATGAGCAGTTCTTC,CASSLNSGTNEQFF
TRBV6-5,NA,TRBJ2-1,TRBD1,TGTGCCAGCAGTCTGGACAGGGTTGTCGATGAGCAGTTCTTC,CASSLDRVVDEQFF
TRBV11-3,NA,TRBJ2-5,NA,TGTGCCAGCAGCTTGTCCAGCGCCGAGACCCAGTACTTC,CASSLSSAETQYF
TRBV7-7,NA,TRBJ2-1,TRBD2,TGTGCCAGCAGCTTAGGGCGGGGGGATGAGCAGTTCTTC,CASSLGRGDEQFF
TRBV9,NA,TRBJ1-1,NA,TGTGCCAGCAGCGTAGCGTGGAGGGACACTGAAGCTTTCTTT,CASSVAWRDTEAFF
TRBV5-6,NA,TRBJ2-1,TRBD2,TGTGCCAGCAGCTCCCTAGCGGGAGGGCCCTCTGTGTTGTATGAGCAGTTCTTC,CASSSLAGGPSVLYEQFF
TRBV29-1,NA,TRBJ2-5,NA,TGCAGCGTTCATCAGGCACCGGAGACCCAGTACTTC,CSVHQAPETQYF
TRBV7-2,few,TRBJ1-5,NA,TGTGCCAGTACCCAGGGTAGCAATCAGCCCCAGCATTTT,CASTQGSNQPQHF
TRBV19,NA,TRBJ2-1,NA,TGTGCCAGTAGTCTCATAGCAGGGGAGCAGTTCTTC,CASSLIAGEQFF
TRBV18,few,TRBJ1-5,NA,TGTGCCAGCTCAGAGCCGACAGACAATCAGCCCCAGCATTTT,CASSEPTDNQPQHF